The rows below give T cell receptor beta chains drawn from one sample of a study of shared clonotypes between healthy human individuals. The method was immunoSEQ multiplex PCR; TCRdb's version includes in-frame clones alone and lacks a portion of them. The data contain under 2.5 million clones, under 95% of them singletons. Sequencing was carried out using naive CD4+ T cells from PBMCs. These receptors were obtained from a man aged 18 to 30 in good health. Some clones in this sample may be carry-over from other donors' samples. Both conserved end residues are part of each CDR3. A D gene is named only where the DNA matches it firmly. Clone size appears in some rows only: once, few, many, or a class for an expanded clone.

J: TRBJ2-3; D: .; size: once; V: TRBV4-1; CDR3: CASSQVQDTDTQYF; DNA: TGCGCCAGCAGCCAAGTACAGGACACAGATACGCAGTATTTT
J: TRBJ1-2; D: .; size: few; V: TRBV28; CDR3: CASSFRNYGYTF; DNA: TGTGCCAGCAGTTTCAGGAACTATGGCTACACCTTC
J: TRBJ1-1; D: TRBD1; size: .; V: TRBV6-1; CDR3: CASSLQGGGTEAFF; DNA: TGTGCCAGCAGCCTACAGGGGGGAGGCACTGAAGCTTTCTTT
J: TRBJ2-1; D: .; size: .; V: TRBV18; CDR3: CASSPGPPDNEQFF; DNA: TGTGCCAGCTCACCGGGCCCACCCGACAATGAGCAGTTCTTC
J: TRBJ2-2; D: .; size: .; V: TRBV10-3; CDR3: CAIRRVEGAGELFF; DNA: TGTGCCATCAGACGGGTCGAAGGGGCCGGGGAGCTGTTTTTT
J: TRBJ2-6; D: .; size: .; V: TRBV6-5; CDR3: CASSQTSGANVLTF; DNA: TGTGCCAGCAGTCAGACCTCTGGGGCCAACGTCCTGACTTTC
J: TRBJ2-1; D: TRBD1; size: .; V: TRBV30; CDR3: CAWEPGQGLVNEQFF; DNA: TGTGCCTGGGAACCGGGACAGGGTTTAGTCAATGAGCAGTTCTTC
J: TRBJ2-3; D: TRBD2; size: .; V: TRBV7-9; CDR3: CASIPGTSGIIAQYF; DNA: TGTGCCAGCATCCCAGGGACTAGCGGGATAATAGCGCAGTATTTT
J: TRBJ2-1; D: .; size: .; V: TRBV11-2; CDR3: CASSPSRGDEQFF; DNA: TGTGCCAGCAGCCCTTCTCGCGGGGATGAGCAGTTCTTC
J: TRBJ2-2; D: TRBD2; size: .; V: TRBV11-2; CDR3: CASSSGGVILANTGELFF; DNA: TGTGCCAGCAGCTCCGGGGGGGTAATCCTCGCGAACACCGGGGAGCTGTTTTTT
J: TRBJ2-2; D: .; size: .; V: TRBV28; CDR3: CASSPHLRDTGELFF; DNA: TGTGCCAGCAGCCCACACCTGCGGGACACCGGGGAGCTGTTTTTT
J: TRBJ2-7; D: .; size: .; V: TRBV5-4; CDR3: CASSDPLTHEQYF; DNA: TGTGCCAGCAGCGACCCCCTTACCCACGAGCAGTACTTC
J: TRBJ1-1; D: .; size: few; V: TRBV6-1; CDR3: CASSEARGYTEAFF; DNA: TGTGCCAGCAGTGAAGCGAGGGGCTACACTGAAGCTTTCTTT
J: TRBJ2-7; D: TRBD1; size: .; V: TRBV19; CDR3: CASSIRQGELGQYF; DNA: TGTGCCAGTAGTATTCGACAGGGGGAGCTGGGGCAGTACTTC
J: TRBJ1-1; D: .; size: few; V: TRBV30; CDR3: CACGRGWGEAFF; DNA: TGTGCCTGTGGACGCGGATGGGGTGAAGCTTTCTTT
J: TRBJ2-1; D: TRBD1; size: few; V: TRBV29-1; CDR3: CSGRTGATQGEQFF; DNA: TGCAGCGGGAGGACAGGGGCAACACAAGGTGAGCAGTTCTTC
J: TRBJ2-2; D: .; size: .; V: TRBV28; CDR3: CASNQLAGELFF; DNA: TGTGCCAGCAACCAGCTCGCCGGGGAGCTGTTTTTT
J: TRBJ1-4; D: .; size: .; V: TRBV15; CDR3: CATSNGLGEKLFF; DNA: TGTGCCACCAGTAACGGGCTAGGGGAAAAACTGTTTTTT
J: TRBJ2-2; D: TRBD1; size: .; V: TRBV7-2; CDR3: CASSLGGQGRTGELFF; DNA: TGTGCCAGCAGCTTAGGGGGACAGGGACGGACCGGGGAGCTGTTTTTT
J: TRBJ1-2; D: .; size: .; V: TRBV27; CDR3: CASGQSFAGAVYGYTF; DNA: TGTGCCAGCGGACAATCCTTCGCGGGGGCGGTCTATGGCTACACCTTC
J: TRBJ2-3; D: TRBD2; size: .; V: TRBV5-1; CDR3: CASSLGLAGDLDTQYF; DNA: TGCGCCAGCAGCTTGGGACTAGCGGGAGACTTAGATACGCAGTATTTT
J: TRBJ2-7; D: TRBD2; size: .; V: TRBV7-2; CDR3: CASSFTSGRAPEQYF; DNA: TGTGCCAGCAGCTTCACTAGCGGGAGGGCCCCCGAGCAGTACTTC
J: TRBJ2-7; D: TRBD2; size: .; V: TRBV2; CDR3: CASSERGTSGIKQYF; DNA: TGTGCCAGCAGTGAAAGGGGGACTAGCGGGATTAAGCAGTACTTC
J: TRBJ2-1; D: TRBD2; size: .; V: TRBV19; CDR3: CASSGLAGGNEQFF; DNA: TGTGCCAGTTCAGGGCTAGCCGGGGGGAATGAGCAGTTCTTC